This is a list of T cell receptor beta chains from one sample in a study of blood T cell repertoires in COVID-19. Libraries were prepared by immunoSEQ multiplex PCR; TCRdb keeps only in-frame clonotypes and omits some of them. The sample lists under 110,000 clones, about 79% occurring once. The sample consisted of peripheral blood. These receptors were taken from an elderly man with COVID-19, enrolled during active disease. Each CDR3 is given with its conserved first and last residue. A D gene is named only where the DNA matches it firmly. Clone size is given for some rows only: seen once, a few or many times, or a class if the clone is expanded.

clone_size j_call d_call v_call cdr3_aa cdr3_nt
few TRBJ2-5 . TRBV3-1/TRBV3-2 CASSHRDGETQYF TGTGCCAGCAGCCATCGGGATGGGGAGACCCAGTACTTC
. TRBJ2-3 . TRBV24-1 CATSDPGLTDTQYF TGTGCCACCAGTGATCCCGGTCTCACAGATACGCAGTATTTT
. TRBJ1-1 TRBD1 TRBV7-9 CASTWTGGGTEAFF TGTGCCAGCACTTGGACAGGGGGCGGAACTGAAGCTTTCTTT
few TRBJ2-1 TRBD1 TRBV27 CASSFPPGGGWNEQFF TGTGCCAGCAGTTTCCCCCCAGGGGGCGGGTGGAATGAGCAGTTCTTC
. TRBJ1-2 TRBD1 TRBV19 CASSIGTANYGYTF TGTGCCAGTAGTATCGGGACAGCCAACTATGGCTACACCTTC
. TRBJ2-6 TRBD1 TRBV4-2 CASSQAGTGSSGANVLTF TGTGCCAGCAGCCAAGCCGGGACAGGGAGCTCTGGGGCCAACGTCCTGACTTTC
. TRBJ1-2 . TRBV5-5 CASSLFRENGYTF TGTGCCAGCAGCTTGTTCCGGGAAAATGGCTACACCTTC
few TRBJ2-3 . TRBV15 CATSRAELFTDTQYF TGTGCCACCAGCAGAGCGGAGCTGTTCACAGATACGCAGTATTTT
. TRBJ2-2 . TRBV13 CASSPSALRGSDTGELFF TGTGCCAGCTCTCCTTCGGCGTTAAGAGGGAGTGACACCGGGGAGCTGTTTTTT
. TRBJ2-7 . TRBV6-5 CASSYSAGSHYEQYF TGTGCCAGCAGTTACTCAGCAGGGTCCCACTACGAGCAGTACTTC
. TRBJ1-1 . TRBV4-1 CASSQGGGAGGDTEAFF TGCGCCAGCAGCCAAGGTGGGGGGGCCGGAGGGGACACTGAAGCTTTCTTT
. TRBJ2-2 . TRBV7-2 CASSVSYTGELFF TGTGCCAGCAGCGTCAGTTACACCGGGGAGCTGTTTTTT
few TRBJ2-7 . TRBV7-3 CASSPGQGRPYEQYF TGTGCCAGCAGCCCCGGGCAGGGAAGGCCCTACGAGCAGTACTTC
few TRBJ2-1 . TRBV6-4 CASSEGSRSYNEQFF TGTGCCAGCAGTGAAGGGAGTCGTTCCTACAATGAGCAGTTCTTC
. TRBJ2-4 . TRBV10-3 CAISESGEAGQYF TGTGCCATCAGTGAGTCCGGGGAAGCGGGTCAGTACTTC
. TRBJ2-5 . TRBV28 CASSLPSTGEETQYF TGTGCCAGCAGTTTGCCCTCCACCGGAGAAGAGACCCAGTACTTC
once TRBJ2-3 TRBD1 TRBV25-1 CASSDISGTGATDTQYF TGTGCCAGCAGTGACATCTCCGGGACAGGGGCCACAGATACGCAGTATTTT
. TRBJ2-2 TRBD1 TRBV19 CASSTDGQVFANTGELFF TGTGCCAGTAGTACAGACGGACAGGTTTTCGCGAACACCGGGGAGCTGTTTTTT
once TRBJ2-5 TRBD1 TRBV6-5 CASSHRDRVETQYF TGTGCCAGCAGTCACCGGGACAGGGTTGAGACCCAGTACTTC
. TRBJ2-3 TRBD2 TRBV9 CASSVLAGLTDTQYF TGTGCCAGCAGCGTACTAGCGGGCCTTACAGATACGCAGTATTTT
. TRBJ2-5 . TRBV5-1 CASSLAPGETQYF TGCGCCAGCAGCTTGGCCCCAGGAGAGACCCAGTACTTC
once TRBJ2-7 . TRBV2 CASSEVGRAYEQYF TGTGCCAGCAGTGAAGTTGGCAGGGCCTACGAGCAGTACTTC
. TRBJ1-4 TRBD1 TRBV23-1 CASSQFLRDRNVKLFF TGCGCCAGCAGTCAATTCCTACGGGACAGGAATGTAAAACTGTTTTTT
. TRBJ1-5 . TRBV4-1 CASSQDWGSPNQPQHF TGCGCCAGCAGCCAAGATTGGGGCTCCCCCAATCAGCCCCAGCATTTT
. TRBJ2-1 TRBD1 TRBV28 CASRFGQGAPYEQFF TGTGCCAGCAGATTCGGACAGGGGGCTCCGTATGAGCAGTTCTTC
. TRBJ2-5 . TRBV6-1 CASSEQGIPETQYF TGTGCCAGCAGTGAGCAGGGGATACCAGAGACCCAGTACTTC
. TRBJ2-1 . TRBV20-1 CSGSGYNEQFF TGCAGCGGGAGCGGGTATAATGAGCAGTTCTTC
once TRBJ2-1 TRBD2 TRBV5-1 CASSFVAGGENEQFF TGCGCCAGCAGCTTTGTAGCGGGAGGTGAGAATGAGCAGTTCTTC
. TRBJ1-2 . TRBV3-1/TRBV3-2 CASSQYRRNYGYTF TGTGCCAGCAGCCAATACAGAAGAAACTATGGCTACACCTTC
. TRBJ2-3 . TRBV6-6 CASREDSRRTDTQYF TGTGCCAGCAGAGAGGACAGTAGAAGGACAGATACGCAGTATTTT
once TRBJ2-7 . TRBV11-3 CASSLDAGYEQYF TGTGCCAGCAGCTTAGATGCAGGGTACGAGCAGTACTTC
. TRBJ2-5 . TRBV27 CASSFRGQETQYF TGTGCCAGCAGTTTTAGGGGGCAAGAGACCCAGTACTTC
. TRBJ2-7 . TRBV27 CASSLIVRGEQYF TGTGCCAGCAGTTTAATCGTTCGCGGGGAGCAGTACTTC
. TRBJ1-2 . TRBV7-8 CASSLPGGNYGYTF TGTGCCAGCAGCTTGCCGGGAGGGAACTATGGCTACACCTTC
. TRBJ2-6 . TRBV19 CASSILAGAPGANVLTF TGTGCCAGTAGTATATTGGCAGGGGCGCCGGGGGCCAACGTCCTGACTTTC
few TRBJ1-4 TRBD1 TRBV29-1 CSVEKGGFEKLFF TGCAGCGTTGAAAAAGGGGGCTTTGAAAAACTGTTTTTT
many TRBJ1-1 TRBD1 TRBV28 CASSSGQLNTEAFF TGTGCCAGCAGCTCGGGACAGTTGAACACTGAAGCTTTCTTT
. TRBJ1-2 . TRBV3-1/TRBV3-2 CASSQDHINYGYTF TGTGCCAGCAGCCAAGACCACATAAACTATGGCTACACCTTC
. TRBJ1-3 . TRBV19 CASSAMGPGGTQSSGNTIYF TGTGCCAGTAGTGCAATGGGGCCTGGCGGGACTCAAAGCTCTGGAAACACCATATATTTT
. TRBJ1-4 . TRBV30 CAWSVSSTNEKLFF TGTGCCTGGAGTGTTTCCTCAACTAATGAAAAACTGTTTTTT
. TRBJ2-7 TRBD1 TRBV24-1 CATSDPGTGGFTGQYF TGTGCCACCAGTGATCCCGGGACAGGGGGATTTACGGGGCAGTACTTC
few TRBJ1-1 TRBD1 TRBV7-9 CASSLGQMNTEAFF TGTGCCAGCAGCCTGGGACAGATGAACACTGAAGCTTTCTTT
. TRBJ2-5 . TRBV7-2 CASRPLSEAQETQYF TGTGCCAGCAGACCCTTATCAGAGGCCCAGGAGACCCAGTACTTC
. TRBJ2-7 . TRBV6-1 CASSEPGTGSYEQYF TGTGCCAGCAGTGAACCTGGTACAGGGTCCTACGAGCAGTACTTC
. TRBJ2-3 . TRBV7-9 CAGTYGSSTDTQYF TGTGCCGGCACATACGGGAGCTCGACAGATACGCAGTATTTT
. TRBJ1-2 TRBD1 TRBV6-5 CASSFGQGLGGYTF TGTGCCAGCAGTTTTGGACAGGGGCTGGGTGGCTACACCTTC
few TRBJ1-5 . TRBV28 CASSFPVSNQPQHF TGTGCCAGCAGTTTTCCGGTTAGCAATCAGCCCCAGCATTTT
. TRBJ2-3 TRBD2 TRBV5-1 CASSPVAGGPADTQYF TGCGCCAGCAGCCCCGTAGCGGGAGGGCCAGCAGATACGCAGTATTTT
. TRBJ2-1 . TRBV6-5 CASSYNFEGFNEQFF TGTGCCAGCAGTTACAATTTCGAGGGCTTCAATGAGCAGTTCTTC
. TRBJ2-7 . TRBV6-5 CASSYNRDTYSYEQYF TGTGCCAGCAGTTACAACCGGGACACATATTCCTACGAGCAGTACTTC
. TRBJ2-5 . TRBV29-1 CSVEGAQGGETQYF TGCAGCGTTGAAGGTGCGCAGGGGGGCGAGACCCAGTACTTC
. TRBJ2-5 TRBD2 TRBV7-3 CASSKGTSGGETQYF TGTGCCAGCAGCAAAGGGACTAGCGGGGGAGAGACCCAGTACTTC
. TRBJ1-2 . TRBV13 CASSFTGYGYTF TGTGCCAGCAGCTTCACCGGCTATGGCTACACCTTC
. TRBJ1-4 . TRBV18 CASSPNSGHNEKLFF TGTGCCAGCTCACCAAACAGCGGGCATAATGAAAAACTGTTTTTT
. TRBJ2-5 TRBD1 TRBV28 CASSPVKGGLRETQYF TGTGCCAGCAGTCCGGTTAAAGGGGGCCTCCGGGAGACCCAGTACTTC
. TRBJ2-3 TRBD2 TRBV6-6 CASSYAGVADTQYF TGTGCCAGCAGTTACGCGGGAGTGGCTGATACGCAGTATTTT
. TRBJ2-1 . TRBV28 CASSLRGSRLYEQFF TGTGCCAGCAGTTTACGTGGGAGTAGGTTATATGAGCAGTTCTTC
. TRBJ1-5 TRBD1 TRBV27 CASSPSTGDSNQPQHF TGTGCCAGCAGTCCGTCAACAGGGGATAGCAATCAGCCCCAGCATTTT
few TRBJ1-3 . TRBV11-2 CASSWGLISGNTIYF TGTGCCAGCAGCTGGGGACTGATATCTGGAAACACCATATATTTT
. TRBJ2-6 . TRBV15 CATSRPDTSGANVLTF TGTGCCACCAGCAGACCTGACACCTCTGGGGCCAACGTCCTGACTTTC